Below, 30 T cell receptor beta chains from the same sample are listed, as sequenced in a study of OX40 agonist ivuxolimab in advanced cancers. To prepare the library, the immunoSEQ multiplex PCR assay was applied. What TCRdb holds here is the immuneACCESS table cut down to in-frame rearrangements. Part of the clones is not present; checked against another copy, under half of the missing clones reflect an unresolved V gene, and the others are unexplained. This sample lists around 76,000 clones; approximately 90% were detected once. The ten largest account for roughly 8% of the sample. The source was CD4+ or CD8+ T cells sorted from blood, collected in a trial of the OX40 agonist ivuxolimab. These receptors all come from an adult with an advanced solid tumor such as melanoma, head and neck, liver or kidney cancer.

This chain joins TRBV18 and TRBJ2-1; 8 bases are shared with TRBD1. From germline, CDR1 is KGHSH and CDR2 LQKENI. This CDR3 region has 12 residues. The V segment lost 4 bases and the J segment 7 bases; nucleotides outside the gene matches: 0. The CDR3 loop is CASSRQGNEQFF. The DNA of the CDR3 is TGTGCCAGCTCACGACAGGGGAATGAGCAGTTCTTC.

A word on this clone: Within the sample, other DNA sequences also encode this same CDR3. The V gene is TRBV5-1, the J gene TRBJ1-2; TRBD1 matches 7 bases. The CDR3 has 14 residues. The germline gives CDR1 SGHRS, CDR2 YFSETQ. Trimming took 4 bases from V and 2 from J; bases not matched to a gene: 5. DNA for the CDR3: TGCGCCAGCAGCCTGGAGGGACAGAACTATGGCTACACCTTC. This sequence encodes CASSLEGQNYGYTF.

The chain couples TRBV7-8 to TRBJ2-1; D not resolved. Germline loops: CDR1 SGHVS, CDR2 FQNEAQ. Trimming removed 5 bases from V and 0 bases from J, with 8 bases in between. The CDR3 spans 14 residues. The CDR3 DNA reads as TGTGCCAGCAGCCCATTCACCTCCTACAATGAGCAGTTCTTC. Its protein is CASSPFTSYNEQFF.

The chain has TRBV7-6 and TRBJ2-3, with TRBD1 matching 8 bases. The CDR3 spans 15 residues. Trimming cost V 1 base and J 5 bases; bases outside gene matches: 5. Germline lookup yields CDR1 SGHVS and CDR2 FNYEAQ. CDR3 nucleotide sequence: TGTGCCAGCAGCTTAGTGGCGACAGGGGAAGATACGCAGTATTTT. It translates to CASSLVATGEDTQYF.

V is TRBV7-9 and J is TRBJ2-4; D call uncertain. This CDR3 is 14 amino acids long. Trimming took 1 base from V and 0 from J, leaving 4 bases between them. Germline values: CDR1 SEHNR, CDR2 FQNEAQ (reference sequence). This CDR3 is CASSLEGAKNIQYF. In DNA, the CDR3 is TGTGCCAGCAGCTTAGAAGGAGCCAAAAACATTCAGTACTTC.

The chain employs TRBV7-3 and TRBJ2-7; perhaps TRBD2 as D (6 bases). Trimming left V 2 bases short and J 3 bases short, with 8 bases between. The CDR3 consists of 13 residues. Germline V gene lookup returns CDR1 SGHTA and CDR2 FQGTGA. The CDR3 protein is CASSLAGGYEQYF. CDR3 sequence (DNA): TGTGCCAGCAGCTTAGCCGGGGGCTACGAGCAGTACTTC.

This chain links TRBV7-9 with TRBJ2-1; 9 bases map to TRBD2. This CDR3 is 14 amino acids long. Germline assignment: CDR1 SEHNR and CDR2 FQNEAQ (reference sequence). With V trimmed by 1 base and J by 8 bases, 3 bases remained unmatched. In DNA form, the CDR3 reads TGTGCCAGCAGCTTAGGGGGACTAGCCCATGAGCAGTTCTTC. Its translation is CASSLGGLAHEQFF.

The chain is built from TRBV29-1 and TRBJ2-5, with D perhaps matching TRBD2 (7 bases). This CDR3 has 15 amino acids. Trimming pared 3 bases from V and 7 bases from J, leaving 21 bases between. Germline CDR1 reads SQVTM; CDR2 reads ANQGSEA. The DNA for the CDR3 is TGCAGCGTTGAGGAGGGGGGAGGGACTCCCAGGACCCAGTACTTC. This codes for CSVEEGGGTPRTQYF.

The chain employs TRBV7-2 and TRBJ2-1, with D tentatively TRBD2 (7 bases). V was pared by 0 bases and J by 0 bases, with 21 bases between. CDR1 is SGHTA and CDR2 is FQGNSA in the germline V gene. The CDR3 length is 20 residues. The CDR3 nucleotides read TGTGCCAGCAGCTTAGCCGTCGGGATTGGGAGGGGGAGCTCCTACAATGAGCAGTTCTTC. Protein: CASSLAVGIGRGSSYNEQFF.

This chain joins TRBV7-3 and TRBJ2-3; the D gene is possibly TRBD1 (6 bases). CDR3 length: 12 residues. Germline CDR1 and CDR2: SGHTA and FQGTGA. The V and J ends lost 5 bases and 4 bases respectively, with 7 bases between them. CDR3 in amino acids: CASSQGSDTQYF. The CDR3 DNA sequence: TGTGCCAGCAGCCAGGGGTCAGATACGCAGTATTTT.

The DNA of the CDR3 is TGTGCCAGTAGTAAGGCGACAGGGAACTATGGCTACACCTTC. It codes for CASSKATGNYGYTF. The J gene is TRBJ1-2, the V gene TRBV19; 7 positions match TRBD1. Germline V gives CDR1 LNHDA, CDR2 SQIVND (reference sequence). CDR3 length equals 14 residues. Losses at the gene ends were 4 bases for V and 2 bases for J; bases not matched to a gene: 4.

V and J are TRBV4-2 and TRBJ2-1; 13 bases agree with TRBD2. J was trimmed by 9 bases and V by 2 bases; bases with no gene match: 4. This CDR3 region has 15 residues. Germline V CDR1 and CDR2: LGHNA, YNFKEQ. The CDR3 sequence: CASSQPGTSGTEQFF. CDR3 coding DNA: TGTGCCAGCAGCCAACCCGGGACTAGCGGGACTGAGCAGTTCTTC.

The V gene is TRBV7-9, the J gene TRBJ1-1; tentative D call: TRBD1 (5 bases). This CDR3 has 13 residues. Deletions cut 6 bases from V and 1 base from J, with 9 bases between. Germline V gene sequence: CDR1 SEHNR, CDR2 FQNEAQ (reference sequence). The CDR3 protein is CASSLQENTEAFF. The DNA of the CDR3 is TGTGCCAGCAGTTTACAGGAGAACACTGAAGCTTTCTTT. Variable domain in full (rest from reference TRBV7-9 and TRBJ1-1): DTGVSQNPRHKITKRGQNVTFRCDPISEHNRLYWYRQTLGQGPEFLTYFQNEAQLEKSRLLSDRFSAERPKGSFSTLEIQRTEQGDSAMYLCASSLQENTEAFFGQGTRLTVV.

J is TRBJ1-6 and V is TRBV4-3, with 10 nucleotides matching TRBD1. V shed 2 bases, J shed 4 bases, and the junction held 5 bases outside the gene matches. CDR3 length: 17 residues. The germline V gene encodes CDR1 LGHNA and CDR2 YSLEER. The CDR3 DNA is TGCGCCAGCAGCCAAACCGGGACAGGGGTGTATAATTCACCCCTCCACTTT. Encoded protein: CASSQTGTGVYNSPLHF.

This clone appeared once. The rearrangement uses TRBV11-2 and TRBJ2-5; 8 bases line up with TRBD1. The CDR3 is made up of 15 amino acids. The ends lost 2 bases at V and 5 bases at J; junction bases unmatched: 7. CDR1 and CDR2 from the germline V gene are SGHAT and FQNNGV. CDR3 bases: TGTGCCAGCAGCTTACGACAGGGGCTCCGGGAGACCCAGTACTTC. Amino acid sequence: CASSLRQGLRETQYF.

The V gene is TRBV6-6, the J gene TRBJ2-7, with 7 bases fitting TRBD1. The CDR3 spans 12 residues. The ends lost 4 bases at V and 7 bases at J; junction bases unmatched: 4. Germline V lookup: CDR1 MNHNY, CDR2 SVGAGI (reference sequence). CDR3 amino acids: CASSSTGREQYF. The DNA of the CDR3 is TGTGCCAGCAGTTCGACAGGGCGGGAGCAGTACTTC.

This chain joins TRBV19 and TRBJ2-3; D gene ambiguous. The CDR3 extends over 13 amino acids. V was trimmed by 11 bases and J by 1 base, leaving 13 bases between them. Germline V lookup: CDR1 LNHDA, CDR2 SQIVND (reference sequence). CDR3 in DNA: TGTGCCCTAGGGCCCCGGGGCACAGATACGCAGTATTTT. It codes for CALGPRGTDTQYF.

The chain carries TRBV10-3 and TRBJ2-7, with 7 positions matching TRBD1. CDR1 is ENHRY, CDR2 SYGVKD, per germline. The CDR3 consists of 16 residues. The junction had 6 bases not matched to a gene; V was cut back by 0 bases and J by 1 base. CDR3 nucleotides: TGTGCCATCAGTGAGTCGTCTGAGACAGGGTCCTACGAGCAGTACTTC. It codes for CAISESSETGSYEQYF.

The chain is built from TRBV6-1 and TRBJ2-7; no firm D call. The CDR3 has 12 amino acids. Germline V gene data show CDR1 as MNHNS and CDR2 as SASEGT. Trimming pared 10 bases from V and 3 bases from J, leaving 13 bases between. The CDR3 sequence is CAIWNYGYEQYF. The CDR3 DNA reads TGTGCCATCTGGAATTATGGCTACGAGCAGTACTTC.

The rearrangement uses TRBV28 and TRBJ2-5; 9 bases line up with TRBD2. CDR3 length: 13 amino acids. Trimming took 8 bases from V and 5 from J; bases not matched to a gene: 6. The germline CDR1 and CDR2 sequences are MDHEN and SYDVKM. The CDR3 reads CASVLAGRETQYF. CDR3 DNA sequence: TGTGCCAGCGTTCTAGCGGGGAGGGAGACCCAGTACTTC.

The rearrangement joins TRBV5-1 to TRBJ2-5, with TRBD2 as a possible D gene (5 bases). The ends were cut back, 0 bases at V and 3 bases at J, with 12 bases in the middle. The V gene's germline CDR1 is SGHRS and CDR2 YFSETQ. The CDR3 has 15 residues. The CDR3 sequence: CASSLGARGEETQYF. In nucleotides, the CDR3 is TGCGCCAGCAGCTTGGGTGCCCGGGGTGAAGAGACCCAGTACTTC. The full variable domain, rest sourced from reference TRBV5-1 and TRBJ2-5, is KAGVTQTPRYLIKTRGQQVTLSCSPISGHRSVSWYQQTPGQGLQFLFEYFSETQRNKGNFPGRFSGRQFSNSRSEMNVSTLELGDSALYLCASSLGARGEETQYFGPGTRLLVL.

This chain links TRBV4-1 with TRBJ2-2; 11 nucleotides align to TRBD2. After removal of 0 bases from V and 9 bases from J, the junction contained 9 bases not matched to a gene. The CDR3 runs 17 residues. Germline V gene lookup returns CDR1 MGHRA and CDR2 YSYEKL. CDR3 sequence: CASSQEGASGGRRELFF. The DNA for the CDR3 is TGCGCCAGCAGCCAAGAAGGTGCTAGCGGGGGGAGAAGGGAGCTGTTTTTT.

The chain is built from TRBV6-4 and TRBJ2-7; 8 positions match TRBD2. V was pared by 2 bases and J by 2 bases, with 5 bases of the junction left unmatched. The CDR3 spans 15 residues. Germline CDR1 MRHNA, CDR2 SNTAGT. The CDR3 region is CASSDTREAPYEQYF. DNA of the CDR3: TGTGCCAGCAGTGACACGCGGGAGGCCCCCTACGAGCAGTACTTC.

V and J are TRBV9 and TRBJ2-2; 7 nucleotides agree with TRBD1. The V segment lost 4 bases and the J segment 4 bases; nucleotides outside the gene matches: 10. Germline V gene data show CDR1 as SGDLS and CDR2 as YYNGEE. This CDR3 region has 16 residues. The CDR3 here is CASSPRQGQRTGELFF. CDR3 nucleotides: TGTGCCAGCAGCCCGAGACAGGGTCAACGCACCGGGGAGCTGTTTTTT. The complete variable domain, with remaining parts taken from reference TRBV9 and TRBJ2-2, reads DSGVTQTPKHLITATGQRVTLRCSPRSGDLSVYWYQQSLDQGLQFLIQYYNGEERAKGNILERFSAQQFPDLHSELNLSSLELGDSALYFCASSPRQGQRTGELFFGEGSRLTVL.

A few counts support this clone. The J gene is TRBJ1-6, the V gene TRBV7-2; TRBD1 is a possible D gene (6 bases). The CDR3 consists of 11 residues. The germline V gene encodes CDR1 SGHTA and CDR2 FQGNSA. Trimming left V 5 bases short and J 14 bases short, with 10 bases between. CDR3 nucleotides: TGTGCCAGCAGCCAAGGGGGGACCCTCCACTTT. Protein product: CASSQGGTLHF.

The chain employs TRBV5-4 and TRBJ1-2, with no clear D. This CDR3 is 13 amino acids long. Looked up from germline, CDR1 is SGHNT and CDR2 is YYREEE (reference sequence). V lost 2 bases, J lost 4 bases, and 9 bases lay in between. The CDR3 spells CASSFGSSYGYTF. As DNA, the CDR3 is TGTGCCAGCAGCTTCGGCAGCAGCTATGGCTACACCTTC.

V is TRBV7-2 and J is TRBJ1-6; 7 bases map to TRBD1. From germline, CDR1 is SGHTA and CDR2 FQGNSA. The CDR3 is 14 amino acids. J lost 7 bases, V lost 4 bases, and 4 bases had no gene match. The CDR3 here is CASSSGTENSPLHF. For the CDR3, the DNA is TGTGCCAGCAGCTCCGGGACAGAGAATTCACCCCTCCACTTT. Variable domain in full (rest from reference TRBV7-2 and TRBJ1-6): GAGVSQSPSNKVTEKGKDVELRCDPISGHTALYWYRQSLGQGLEFLIYFQGNSAPDKSGLPSDRFSAERTGGSVSTLTIQRTQQEDSAVYLCASSSGTENSPLHFGNGTRLTVT.

V is TRBV10-2 and J is TRBJ2-2; 8 bases line up with TRBD1. The length of the CDR3 is 16 residues. V trimming: 7 bases; J trimming: 1 base; junction bases outside the gene matches: 8. CDR1 is WSHSY and CDR2 is SAAADI in the germline V gene. The CDR3 sequence: CASILGQAVNTGELFF. As DNA, the CDR3 is TGCGCCAGCATTCTGGGACAGGCAGTGAACACCGGGGAGCTGTTTTTT.

With regard to this clone: Mismatch with germline at one junction end may stem from a read error. The sample contains more than one DNA sequence encoding this CDR3. The V call is TRBV29-1, the J call TRBJ1-2, with D unresolved. The CDR3 loop spans 14 amino acids. CDR1 and CDR2 (germline): SQVTM, ANQGSEA. CDR3 in DNA: TGCAGCGTTTCCACCGATCAAGCTAACTATGGCTATACCTTC. Translated, it gives CSVSTDQANYGYTF.

The V call is TRBV28, the J call TRBJ2-4, with D tentatively TRBD2 (6 bases). V lost 9 bases and J 3 bases, leaving 15 bases between the germline ends. The CDR3 has 14 amino acids. Germline V gene sequence: CDR1 MDHEN, CDR2 SYDVKM. Here the CDR3 reads CASLGTFGKNIQYF. The CDR3 nucleotides are TGTGCCAGTCTCGGGACTTTCGGCAAAAACATTCAGTACTTC. Full variable domain (remainder filled in from reference TRBV28 and TRBJ2-4): DVKVTQSSRYLVKRTGEKVFLECVQDMDHENMFWYRQDPGLGLRLIYFSYDVKMKEKGDIPEGYSVSREKKERFSLILESASTNQTSMYLCASLGTFGKNIQYFGAGTRLSVL.